This is a list of T cell receptor beta chains from one sample in a study of CD4 T cells in relation to SARS-CoV-2 and coronaviruses. The method was immunoSEQ multiplex PCR; TCRdb's version includes in-frame clones alone and lacks a portion of them. The sample contains some 65,000 clones, 85% to 90% of which appear only once. Sequencing was performed on memory CD4+ T cells from PBMCs. The source is a human donor in good health. CDR3s include the opening cysteine and the closing phenylalanine or tryptophan. A D gene is named only where the DNA matches it firmly. Only some rows state a clone size, as once, few, many or a class for expanded clones.

J gene: TRBJ2-7; clone size: -; D gene: -; V gene: TRBV5-6; CDR3 DNA: TGTGCCAGCAGCCCGATCGGTGGTGGGACCTACGAGCAGTACTTC; CDR3 protein: CASSPIGGGTYEQYF
J gene: TRBJ1-1; clone size: -; D gene: -; V gene: TRBV5-1; CDR3 DNA: TGCGCCAGCAGCTTCAAGGGGGAGGACACTGAAGCTTTCTTT; CDR3 protein: CASSFKGEDTEAFF
J gene: TRBJ1-6; clone size: -; D gene: -; V gene: TRBV29-1; CDR3 DNA: TGCAGCGTCAGGAGCTCCTATAATTCACCCCTCCACTTT; CDR3 protein: CSVRSSYNSPLHF
J gene: TRBJ2-2; clone size: -; D gene: -; V gene: TRBV9; CDR3 DNA: TGTGCCAGCAGCGTAGTTGAAAACGCGAACACCGGGGAGCTGTTTTTT; CDR3 protein: CASSVVENANTGELFF
J gene: TRBJ2-1; clone size: -; D gene: TRBD2; V gene: TRBV18; CDR3 DNA: TGTGCCAGCTCTCCGGGTCCGGGAGGTGGGAATGAGCAGTTCTTC; CDR3 protein: CASSPGPGGGNEQFF
J gene: TRBJ1-2; clone size: -; D gene: -; V gene: TRBV7-9; CDR3 DNA: TGTGCCAGCATCCTTGACTCAGGGTCACAGGGCTACACCTTC; CDR3 protein: CASILDSGSQGYTF
J gene: TRBJ2-1; clone size: -; D gene: -; V gene: TRBV3-1/TRBV3-2; CDR3 DNA: TGTGCCAGCAGCCCGCTCGTTTTAATCAATGAGCAGTTCTTC; CDR3 protein: CASSPLVLINEQFF
J gene: TRBJ1-5; clone size: -; D gene: TRBD1; V gene: TRBV6-6; CDR3 DNA: TGTGCCAGCAGACCTCCAGGGGGTTACAATCAGCCCCAGCATTTT; CDR3 protein: CASRPPGGYNQPQHF
J gene: TRBJ2-7; clone size: -; D gene: TRBD2; V gene: TRBV11-2; CDR3 DNA: TGTGCCAGCAGCTTAGGAGGACTAGCCTCCTACGAGCAGTACTTC; CDR3 protein: CASSLGGLASYEQYF
J gene: TRBJ2-5; clone size: -; D gene: -; V gene: TRBV19; CDR3 DNA: TGTGCCACCAACCACAGGGGAGGGGAGACCCAGTACTTC; CDR3 protein: CATNHRGGETQYF
J gene: TRBJ2-3; clone size: -; D gene: -; V gene: TRBV9; CDR3 DNA: TGTGCCAGCAGCGTAGGTAGTTCTACAAGCACAGATACGCAGTATTTT; CDR3 protein: CASSVGSSTSTDTQYF
J gene: TRBJ1-4; clone size: -; D gene: -; V gene: TRBV14; CDR3 DNA: TGTGCCAGCAGCCGCGGATACGGCGGTACTAATGAAAAACTGTTTTTT; CDR3 protein: CASSRGYGGTNEKLFF
J gene: TRBJ2-2; clone size: -; D gene: TRBD1; V gene: TRBV10-2; CDR3 DNA: TGCGCCAGCAGTGAACAGGGGGCCGGGGAGCTGTTTTTT; CDR3 protein: CASSEQGAGELFF
J gene: TRBJ2-1; clone size: once; D gene: -; V gene: TRBV7-2; CDR3 DNA: TGTGCCAGCAGCTTCTTAGCGGAGCAGTTCTTC; CDR3 protein: CASSFLAEQFF
J gene: TRBJ2-2; clone size: -; D gene: TRBD1; V gene: TRBV18; CDR3 DNA: TGTGCCAGCTCACCATCGACAGGGACGAACACCGGGGAGCTGTTTTTT; CDR3 protein: CASSPSTGTNTGELFF
J gene: TRBJ1-5; clone size: -; D gene: -; V gene: TRBV30; CDR3 DNA: TGTGCCTGGAGTGTTGGAGGGGCGGGCCAGCCCCAGCATTTT; CDR3 protein: CAWSVGGAGQPQHF
J gene: TRBJ2-2; clone size: -; D gene: TRBD2; V gene: TRBV3-1/TRBV3-2; CDR3 DNA: TGTGCCAGCAGCCGGTCCGGACTAGCGGGGTTCCCCGGGGAGCTGTTTTTT; CDR3 protein: CASSRSGLAGFPGELFF
J gene: TRBJ2-7; clone size: once; D gene: -; V gene: TRBV19; CDR3 DNA: TGTGCCAGTAGTATAGGGGGCAGGTCTGGGGAGCAGTACTTC; CDR3 protein: CASSIGGRSGEQYF
J gene: TRBJ2-1; clone size: once; D gene: TRBD2; V gene: TRBV10-3; CDR3 DNA: TGTGCCGTGTCTCTAGCGGGAAACTACAATGAGCAGTTCTTC; CDR3 protein: CAVSLAGNYNEQFF
J gene: TRBJ2-2; clone size: -; D gene: -; V gene: TRBV5-4; CDR3 DNA: TGTGCCAGCAGTCGGCAGGGGAACACCGGGGAGCTGTTTTTT; CDR3 protein: CASSRQGNTGELFF
J gene: TRBJ1-6; clone size: few; D gene: -; V gene: TRBV7-9; CDR3 DNA: TGTGCCACCAAGCTCTCAGGTCATTCACCCCTCCACTTT; CDR3 protein: CATKLSGHSPLHF
J gene: TRBJ2-7; clone size: -; D gene: TRBD1; V gene: TRBV27; CDR3 DNA: TGTGCCAGCAGTCCTCGGACAGGGTTGTACGAGCAGTACTTC; CDR3 protein: CASSPRTGLYEQYF
J gene: TRBJ1-2; clone size: -; D gene: -; V gene: TRBV30; CDR3 DNA: TGTGCCTGGGGAGCGGGACTCGGTTTAGGCTACACCTTC; CDR3 protein: CAWGAGLGLGYTF
J gene: TRBJ2-3; clone size: -; D gene: TRBD1; V gene: TRBV6-6; CDR3 DNA: TGTGCCAGCAGTTACGGTAACAGGGGGAGGACAGATACGCAGTATTTT; CDR3 protein: CASSYGNRGRTDTQYF
J gene: TRBJ1-3; clone size: -; D gene: -; V gene: TRBV2; CDR3 DNA: TGTGCCAGCAGTACGAACACCATATATTTT; CDR3 protein: CASSTNTIYF
J gene: TRBJ2-1; clone size: -; D gene: -; V gene: TRBV7-8; CDR3 DNA: TGTGCCAGCAACCCTCAGGGGGGAGAGACGGGTGAGCAGTTCTTC; CDR3 protein: CASNPQGGETGEQFF
J gene: TRBJ2-7; clone size: -; D gene: -; V gene: TRBV9; CDR3 DNA: TGTGCCAGCAGCCCGCGAGCTGGGCTCTCCTACGAGCAGTACTTC; CDR3 protein: CASSPRAGLSYEQYF
J gene: TRBJ2-3; clone size: -; D gene: -; V gene: TRBV29-1; CDR3 DNA: TGCAGCGTTGATTACAGCACAGATACGCAGTATTTT; CDR3 protein: CSVDYSTDTQYF
J gene: TRBJ1-2; clone size: -; D gene: -; V gene: TRBV6-1; CDR3 DNA: TGTGCCAGCAGTGAGGGAGGACAGACTATTTATGGCTACACCTTC; CDR3 protein: CASSEGGQTIYGYTF
J gene: TRBJ1-2; clone size: -; D gene: -; V gene: TRBV28; CDR3 DNA: TGTGCCAGCAACCCCCCGGGCTATGGCTACACCTTC; CDR3 protein: CASNPPGYGYTF
J gene: TRBJ1-2; clone size: few; D gene: TRBD1; V gene: TRBV11-2; CDR3 DNA: TGTGCCAGCACCACGGTCAGGGGGGCCTATGGCTACACCTTC; CDR3 protein: CASTTVRGAYGYTF
J gene: TRBJ1-1; clone size: -; D gene: -; V gene: TRBV7-9; CDR3 DNA: TGTGCCAGCAGCGAGGGGCCCATCCAGGCTTTCTTT; CDR3 protein: CASSEGPIQAFF
J gene: TRBJ2-7; clone size: once; D gene: -; V gene: TRBV4-1; CDR3 DNA: TGCGCCAGCAGCCCCCGGGACATCGGATATTACGAGCAGTACTTC; CDR3 protein: CASSPRDIGYYEQYF
J gene: TRBJ2-7; clone size: -; D gene: -; V gene: TRBV20-1; CDR3 DNA: TGCAGTGCCGACCGGGCCTCTCTTTTCATTTTC; CDR3 protein: CSADRASLFIF
J gene: TRBJ1-5; clone size: -; D gene: -; V gene: TRBV12-3/TRBV12-4; CDR3 DNA: TGTGCCAGCAGTTTTGGGGGGAATCAGCCCCAGCATTTT; CDR3 protein: CASSFGGNQPQHF
J gene: TRBJ1-1; clone size: -; D gene: -; V gene: TRBV5-1; CDR3 DNA: TGCGCCAGCAGCATTGGACAGATGAACACTGAAGCTTTCTTT; CDR3 protein: CASSIGQMNTEAFF
J gene: TRBJ2-7; clone size: once; D gene: -; V gene: TRBV5-1; CDR3 DNA: TGCGCCAGCAGCCTAGGGGGACACCCCATCTACGAGCAGTACTTC; CDR3 protein: CASSLGGHPIYEQYF
J gene: TRBJ2-3; clone size: -; D gene: -; V gene: TRBV18; CDR3 DNA: TGTGCCAGCTCACCGCCGGGGTGGGACGCAGATACGCAGTATTTT; CDR3 protein: CASSPPGWDADTQYF
J gene: TRBJ2-6; clone size: -; D gene: -; V gene: TRBV5-4; CDR3 DNA: TGTGCCAGCAGGGGGGCCTCTGGGGCCAACGTCCTGACTTTC; CDR3 protein: CASRGASGANVLTF
J gene: TRBJ2-1; clone size: -; D gene: -; V gene: TRBV29-1; CDR3 DNA: TGCAGCGTCGAGACGCCCAAGGAGCAGTTCTTC; CDR3 protein: CSVETPKEQFF
J gene: TRBJ1-1; clone size: once; D gene: -; V gene: TRBV6-6; CDR3 DNA: TGTGCCAGCAGTCCCTCTATAGGTCTTGGGGTGAACACTGAAGCTTTCTTT; CDR3 protein: CASSPSIGLGVNTEAFF
J gene: TRBJ2-2; clone size: -; D gene: TRBD1; V gene: TRBV7-6; CDR3 DNA: TGTGCCAGCAGCTTACGACAGGGGAACACCGGGGAGCTGTTTTTT; CDR3 protein: CASSLRQGNTGELFF
J gene: TRBJ1-6; clone size: -; D gene: -; V gene: TRBV19; CDR3 DNA: TGTGCCAGTAGTATTAGGGGCGGTGGCGTCCTGGTTGGTTCACCCCTCCACTTT; CDR3 protein: CASSIRGGGVLVGSPLHF
J gene: TRBJ2-3; clone size: once; D gene: -; V gene: TRBV7-3; CDR3 DNA: TGTGCCAGCAGCTCCGGGGGCCCAGATACGCAGTATTTT; CDR3 protein: CASSSGGPDTQYF
J gene: TRBJ1-5; clone size: -; D gene: -; V gene: TRBV19; CDR3 DNA: TGTGCCAGTAGTCAATCAGGGCCTCAGCCCCAGCATTTT; CDR3 protein: CASSQSGPQPQHF
J gene: TRBJ1-5; clone size: -; D gene: -; V gene: TRBV27; CDR3 DNA: TGTGCCAGCAGTTTAACACCGAATAGCAATCAGCCCCAGCATTTT; CDR3 protein: CASSLTPNSNQPQHF
J gene: TRBJ2-2; clone size: -; D gene: TRBD2; V gene: TRBV2; CDR3 DNA: TGTGCCAGCAGTGGGAAGCGGGGTATCGCCGGGGAGCTGTTTTTT; CDR3 protein: CASSGKRGIAGELFF
J gene: TRBJ2-5; clone size: -; D gene: TRBD2; V gene: TRBV4-1; CDR3 DNA: TGCGCCAGCAGCCAAGGGGCCAAGAGGGCTAGCGGACTCCAAGAGACCCAGTACTTC; CDR3 protein: CASSQGAKRASGLQETQYF